This TCR gamma chain was captured by sequencing in a study of Vδ1+ human thymocytes. The study, taken as a whole, reports: Thymic TRG and TRD repertoires appeared highly polyclonal.

After alphabeta T cell depletion, CD3+ Vdelta1+ Vdelta2- thymocytes were sorted. This CDR3 has 13 residues. Germline V gene lookup returns CDR1 GITISATS and CDR2 ISYDGTV (reference sequence). Details on this clone: The antigen remains unidentified. The junction and the germline gene differ at one end; a read error may be behind it. Other DNA sequences from this sample encode an identical CDR3 as well.

Extracted RNA was reverse transcribed into cDNA. CDR3 amplicons came from multiplex PCR with pooled V-gene forward and constant-region reverse primers. TCRdb reanalyzed the multiplex PCR reads using CATT. The sample has 8,700 or so gamma-chain clones, 56% seen once. The sequence derives from a girl under three years old who had congenital heart surgery. The sample taken for sequencing was Vdelta1+ gamma-delta thymocytes from the thymus. As for subset: FACS-sorted CD3+ TCRalphabeta- TCRVdelta1+ TCRVdelta2- thymocytes. The chain is built from TRGV9 and TRGJ1 or TRGJ2. TCRdb offers no J gene call, so here the DNA was matched to germline to obtain one. CDR3 sequence: CALWEVRVYKKLF. The CDR3 nucleotides are TGCGCCTTGTGGGAGGTGCGAGTTTATAAGAAACTCTTT.